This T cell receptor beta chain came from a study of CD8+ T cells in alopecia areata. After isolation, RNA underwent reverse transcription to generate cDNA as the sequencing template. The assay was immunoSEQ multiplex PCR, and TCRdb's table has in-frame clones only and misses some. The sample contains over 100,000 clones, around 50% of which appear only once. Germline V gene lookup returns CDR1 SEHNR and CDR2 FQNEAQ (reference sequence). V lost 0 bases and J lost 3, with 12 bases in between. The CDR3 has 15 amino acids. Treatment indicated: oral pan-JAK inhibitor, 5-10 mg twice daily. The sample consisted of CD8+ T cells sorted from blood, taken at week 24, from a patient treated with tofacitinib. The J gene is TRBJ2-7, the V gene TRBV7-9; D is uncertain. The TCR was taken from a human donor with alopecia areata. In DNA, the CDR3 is TGTGCCAGCAGCTTAGCATCCCCAAGGAACTACGAGCAGTACTTC. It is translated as CASSLASPRNYEQYF.